Below, 16 T cell receptor beta chains from the same sample are listed, as sequenced in a study of human T cells and chemical hapten exposure. Unfractionated whole blood yielded the extracted total RNA. The library attached unique molecular identifiers to individual cDNA molecules. One entry per CDR3 protein, called by TCRdb with MiXCR from the reads. This listing includes 100 or so distinct CDR3 sequences. Sequencing used whole blood. These TCRs come from a human donor who had alopecia or was a healthy volunteer (not recorded which). Some clones in this sample may be carry-over from other donors' samples. This table probably holds off-target reads from a library built for another chain.

This clonotype has only one observation. V and J are TRBV6-2 or TRBV6-3 and TRBJ1-6, with no clear D. In germline, CDR1 is MNHEY, CDR2 SVGEGT. This CDR3 comprises 15 residues. Deletions cut 2 bases from V and 4 bases from J, with 9 bases between. The CDR3 spells CASSYPTEYNSPLHF. CDR3 in DNA: TGTGCCAGCAGTTACCCCACGGAATATAATTCACCCCTCCACTTT.

The chain recombines TRBV4-3 with TRBJ2-5, with TRBD1 matching over 7 bases. J was trimmed by 2 bases and V by 4 bases; bases with no gene match: 1. From germline, CDR1 is LGHNA and CDR2 YSLEER. This CDR3 is built from 13 residues. Here the CDR3 reads CASSRDRQETQYF. CDR3 nucleotides: TGCGCCAGCAGCCGGGACAGACAAGAGACCCAGTACTTC.

The rearrangement links TRBV5-5 to TRBJ2-3; 8 nucleotides line up with TRBD1. Germline lookup yields CDR1 SGHKS and CDR2 YYEKEE (reference sequence). This CDR3 comprises 15 residues. Unmatched junction bases numbered 4, after V lost 4 bases and J lost 0 bases. In DNA, the CDR3 is TGTGCCAGCAGCAAGACAGGGGCTAGCACAGATACGCAGTATTTT. Translation gives CASSKTGASTDTQYF. Filled out from reference TRBV5-5 and TRBJ2-3, the complete variable domain reads DAGVTQSPTHLIKTRGQQVTLRCSPISGHKSVSWYQQVLGQGPQFIFQYYEKEERGRGNFPDRFSARQFPNYSSELNVNALLLGDSALYLCASSKTGASTDTQYFGPGTRLTVL.

This chain connects TRBV4-2 to TRBJ2-2; a weak D match, TRBD1 (6 bases). CDR1 and CDR2 from the germline V gene are LGHNA and YNFKEQ. This CDR3 contains 15 residues. V lost 8 bases to trimming and J lost 7 bases, with 20 bases between them. CDR3 nucleotide sequence: TGTGCCAGCCACCCGAGTACAGGGAAAGGCGGGGAGCTGTTTTTT. Its translation: CASHPSTGKGGELFF.

The chain carries TRBV25-1 and TRBJ1-4; 7 bases align to TRBD1. Germline V CDR1 and CDR2: MGHDK, SYGVNS. The CDR3 spans 14 residues. V gave up 2 bases and J gave up 6 bases; unmatched junction bases: 3. CDR3 loop: CASSEVDRDEKLFF. In nucleotides, the CDR3 is TGTGCCAGCAGTGAAGTCGACAGGGATGAAAAACTGTTTTTT.

The V call is TRBV12-3 or TRBV12-4, the J call TRBJ2-7, with TRBD1 identical over 7 bases. The CDR3 covers 15 residues. V was clipped by 3 bases and J by 7 bases; unmatched bases: 12. The CDR3 reads CASSFLDRERGEQYF. The CDR3, as DNA: TGTGCCAGCAGTTTTCTCGACAGGGAAAGAGGGGAGCAGTACTTC.

The CDR3 sequence: CASSSPTSGGGNEQFF. CDR3 nucleotide sequence: TGTGCCAGCAGTTCCCCGACTAGCGGGGGAGGTAATGAGCAGTTCTTC. The chain recombines TRBV28 with TRBJ2-1, with 12 bases matching TRBD2. The CDR3 is 16 residues long. From germline, CDR1 is MDHEN and CDR2 SYDVKM. J gave up 7 bases and V 4 bases, and 8 bases lay outside the gene matches.

This clonotype occurred a few times. The rearrangement joins TRBV7-6 to TRBJ2-1; 15 bases are a match to TRBD2. CDR1 is SGHVS, CDR2 FNYEAQ, per germline. The CDR3 runs 18 residues. Trimming removed 4 bases from V and 3 bases from J; junction bases left unmatched: 7. The CDR3 is CASSSGLAGGPVYNEQFF. The CDR3, as DNA: TGTGCCAGCAGCTCCGGACTAGCGGGGGGGCCTGTCTACAATGAGCAGTTCTTC.

V usage is TRBV24-1 and J usage is TRBJ2-3; 9 positions match TRBD2. CDR1 KGHDR and CDR2 SFDVKD come from the germline V gene. CDR3 length: 14 amino acids. The junction had 2 bases not matched to a gene; V was cut back by 6 bases and J by 2 bases. The CDR3 nucleotides are TGTGCCACCAGTTCTAGCGGGAACACAGATACGCAGTATTTT. Translated: CATSSSGNTDTQYF.

This chain joins TRBV5-1 and TRBJ2-3; D might be TRBD1 or TRBD2, each matching 5 bases. This CDR3 has 16 amino acids. Trimming left V 1 base short and J 2 bases short, with 14 bases between. Germline V gene lookup returns CDR1 SGHRS and CDR2 YFSETQ. The CDR3 nucleotides read TGCGCCAGCAGCTTGCTCCCAGGGAGCCCCACAGATACGCAGTATTTT. Translation: CASSLLPGSPTDTQYF.

The chain carries TRBV28 and TRBJ2-2; D is unresolved. CDR3 length: 12 amino acids. Germline values: CDR1 MDHEN, CDR2 SYDVKM. Trimming stripped 4 bases from V and 8 bases from J, with 8 bases between. In nucleotides, the CDR3 is TGTGCCAGCAGTTCGCCAATTGGGGAGCTGTTTTTT. Protein sequence: CASSSPIGELFF.

The chain recombines TRBV12-3 or TRBV12-4 with TRBJ1-5, with D tentatively TRBD1 (5 bases). Trimming removed 3 bases at V and 0 bases at J, with 12 bases between. This CDR3 comprises 16 residues. The CDR3 reads CASSFGALLSNQPQHF. CDR3 sequence (DNA): TGTGCCAGCAGTTTCGGGGCCTTACTTAGCAATCAGCCCCAGCATTTT.

The rearrangement links TRBV7-2 to TRBJ2-3, with D perhaps matching TRBD2 (5 bases). V was clipped by 6 bases and J by 4 bases, with 11 bases between them. CDR3 length equals 13 residues. Germline CDR1 is SGHTA and CDR2 is FQGNSA. Here the CDR3 DNA reads TGTGCCAGCAGTGGGGAGTTGGCAGATACGCAGTATTTT. Translated: CASSGELADTQYF.

The V and J genes are TRBV20-1 and TRBJ2-7; D is possibly TRBD1 (6 bases). Germline values: CDR1 DFQATT, CDR2 SNEGSKA (reference sequence). The CDR3 has 13 residues. V lost 4 bases, J lost 4 bases, and 14 bases lay in between. CDR3 sequence: CSAKTAGEYEQYF. The CDR3 DNA follows: TGCAGTGCTAAAACCGCAGGGGAGTACGAGCAGTACTTC.

In its sample, this clonotype was seen a few times. This chain joins TRBV19 and TRBJ1-1, with 7 positions matching TRBD1. Germline lookup yields CDR1 LNHDA and CDR2 SQIVND (reference sequence). V gave up 3 bases and J gave up 3 bases; unmatched junction bases: 4. CDR3 length equals 14 residues. CDR3 loop: CASSMDRTDTEAFF. CDR3 nucleotide sequence: TGTGCCAGTAGTATGGACAGGACCGACACTGAAGCTTTCTTT.

The gene calls are TRBV7-8 and TRBJ2-5; D is unclear. The germline V and J ends were trimmed by 1 base and 3 bases, with 6 bases remaining between them. This CDR3 contains 13 residues. The germline V gene has CDR1 SGHVS and CDR2 FQNEAQ. The CDR3 sequence: CASSLGQKETQYF. CDR3 bases: TGTGCCAGCAGCTTAGGTCAGAAAGAGACCCAGTACTTC.